A selection of T cell receptor beta chains follows, all from one sample in a study of blood T cell repertoires in COVID-19. Assay used: immunoSEQ multiplex PCR; TCRdb lists only in-frame clones, some missing. Among around 240,000 clones listed, around 85% were seen once. Sequenced input: peripheral blood. These receptors all come from a young woman who had recovered from COVID-19. CDR3s include the opening cysteine and the closing phenylalanine or tryptophan. Each record gives: clone size, D gene, J gene, V gene, CDR3 DNA, CDR3 protein. The D gene is left open where the match is weak. Clone size is stated in some rows and not others, as once, few, many or a class when expanded.

. | . | TRBJ2-1 | TRBV7-2 | TGTGCCAGCAGCTTAGGTGTAGGAAGGGGTTGGTCCTACAATGAGCAGTTCTTC | CASSLGVGRGWSYNEQFF
. | TRBD2 | TRBJ2-1 | TRBV3-1/TRBV3-2 | TGTGCCAGCAGCCCTGAACTTAGCGGGGGAGGGTACAATGAGCAGTTCTTC | CASSPELSGGGYNEQFF
. | TRBD1 | TRBJ1-3 | TRBV30 | TGTGCCTGGAGGGCTCCGGGACAGGGTTCATTCCCTGGAAACACCATATATTTT | CAWRAPGQGSFPGNTIYF
. | . | TRBJ1-1 | TRBV6-2/TRBV6-3 | TGTGCCAGCGGCCCTCTCAGGGTGAAGGGAACTGAAGCTTTCTTT | CASGPLRVKGTEAFF
. | TRBD1 | TRBJ1-1 | TRBV2 | TGTGCCAGCAAACGGGACAGGGGACGGAACACTGAAGCTTTCTTT | CASKRDRGRNTEAFF
. | TRBD2 | TRBJ2-5 | TRBV4-1 | TGCGCCAGCAGCCAGGCGGGGGGGCCATCGGGAGAGACCCAGTACTTC | CASSQAGGPSGETQYF
. | . | TRBJ2-3 | TRBV28 | TGTGCCAGCAGTTCCACGGGGGATACGCAGTATTTT | CASSSTGDTQYF
. | TRBD1 | TRBJ2-3 | TRBV27 | TGTGCCAGCAGGCAGGGGGCAGATACGCAGTATTTT | CASRQGADTQYF
few | TRBD1 | TRBJ1-1 | TRBV19 | TGTGCCAGTAGTATTTTTTTACAGGGGGAAGCTTTCTTT | CASSIFLQGEAFF
. | . | TRBJ1-2 | TRBV12-3/TRBV12-4 | TGTGCCAGCAGCCACGGGACACTTTATGGCTACACCTTC | CASSHGTLYGYTF
. | . | TRBJ1-1 | TRBV27 | TGTGCCAGCAGTTTGTCCCCGTCTAGCTACACTGAAGCTTTCTTT | CASSLSPSSYTEAFF
. | . | TRBJ1-1 | TRBV7-9 | TGTGCCAGCACCCCCCGGGAGATATTAATGAACACTGAAGCTTTCTTT | CASTPREILMNTEAFF
. | . | TRBJ1-5 | TRBV27 | TGTGCCAGCAGTCTAACCGGGACACTTCAGCCCCAGCATTTT | CASSLTGTLQPQHF
. | TRBD1 | TRBJ1-1 | TRBV6-5 | TGTGCCAGCAGTAGGGACAGGGCAACTAACTCTGAAGCTTTCTTT | CASSRDRATNSEAFF
. | . | TRBJ1-1 | TRBV30 | TGTGCCTGGAGTTGGAGGGAAATGAACACTGAAGCTTTCTTT | CAWSWREMNTEAFF
. | . | TRBJ2-2 | TRBV5-1 | TGCGCCAGCAGCTTGGTACAGGGAAGCGCCGGGGAGCTGTTTTTT | CASSLVQGSAGELFF
. | TRBD2 | TRBJ2-5 | TRBV11-2 | TGTGCCAGCAGCCCCCTTAGCGGGGGGGCGCAAGAGACCCAGTACTTC | CASSPLSGGAQETQYF
. | TRBD1 | TRBJ1-5 | TRBV18 | TGTGCCAGCTCACCACAGAGACAGGGGACTAGCAATCAGCCCCAGCATTTT | CASSPQRQGTSNQPQHF
once | TRBD1 | TRBJ2-2 | TRBV2 | TGTGCCAGCAGAGTCGACAGGGGGAACACCGGGGAGCTGTTTTTT | CASRVDRGNTGELFF
. | TRBD2 | TRBJ2-5 | TRBV6-4 | TGTGCCACTTCCCTCGGGACTAGTCGCGGAGAGACCCAGTACTTC | CATSLGTSRGETQYF
. | . | TRBJ1-1 | TRBV4-1 | TGCGCCAGCAGCCATGAACGCGGAGAACTGAACACTGAAGCTTTCTTT | CASSHERGELNTEAFF
once | TRBD2 | TRBJ2-1 | TRBV6-5 | TGTGCCTCAGCCGACAGTGGGACTAGGGGGTTCTTC | CASADSGTRGFF
. | TRBD1 | TRBJ2-2 | TRBV2 | TGTGCCAGCGAAGACAGGGCGAACACCGGGGAGCTGTTTTTT | CASEDRANTGELFF
. | TRBD2 | TRBJ2-5 | TRBV11-1 | TGTGCCAGCAGCGCGACTAGCGGGGGTCAAGAGACCCAGTACTTC | CASSATSGGQETQYF
. | . | TRBJ1-1 | TRBV9 | TGTGCCAGCAGCGTACCCGGACAGTCTGAAGCTTTCTTT | CASSVPGQSEAFF
. | . | TRBJ1-2 | TRBV2 | TGTGCCAGCAGTGAAGCGGGGGGGCAGGGCTATGGCTACACCTTC | CASSEAGGQGYGYTF
. | . | TRBJ1-1 | TRBV19 | TGTGCCGGACCGGGGGGCGAGACTGAAGCTTTCTTT | CAGPGGETEAFF